This TCR beta chain emerged from a study of blood T cell repertoires in COVID-19. Participants, 18 to 89 years old, spanned under 30 US areas. Donors were grouped by their self-reported clinical history. Donors in Cohort 3 who had recovered were those with two negative PCRs, healthcare professional clearance, or resolution of their symptoms. Germline trimming cut 0 bases from V and 10 bases from J; bases unmatched to any gene: 10. This CDR3 has 15 residues. CDR1 is MNHEY, CDR2 SVGAGI, per germline. TCRdb's table, derived via immunoSEQ multiplex PCR, lists solely in-frame clones and lacks some. The top ten hold roughly 7.3% of the sample, which has around 170,000 clones, less than 90% seen once.

This TCR derives from a woman in her fifties or sixties who had recovered from COVID-19. V gene TRBV6-5 combines with J gene TRBJ1-1, with 8 nucleotides matching TRBD1. Sequenced: PBMCs or T cells enriched from blood (not recorded which). The CDR3 nucleotides are TGTGCCAGCAGTTACTCGCTTTCAGGGGGCCGTCGAGCTTTCTTT. It translates to CASSYSLSGGRRAFF.